These 11 T cell receptor beta chains came from one sample sequenced in a study of graft-versus-host responses after intestinal transplantation. Here immunoSEQ multiplex PCR was the method, and the copy in TCRdb shows in-frame clones only, minus some. The sample records under 100,000 clones, approximately 78% being singletons. These TCRs are of unknown antigen specificity. Sequencing used unstimulated CD4+ T cells sorted from spleen or lymph node cells, obtained before intestinal transplant. The receptor source for this set is a human donor who received an intestinal transplant.

J is TRBJ1-1 and V is TRBV5-1; D is perhaps TRBD1 (5 bases). V was pared by 4 bases and J by 4 bases, with 11 bases between. This CDR3 has 13 residues. Per the germline V gene, CDR1 is SGHRS and CDR2 is YFSETQ. The CDR3 DNA follows: TGCGCCAGCAGCCCCGGGGGGAGCACTGAAGCTTTCTTT. Encoded protein: CASSPGGSTEAFF.

The chain uses TRBV2 and TRBJ2-5; D not certain. From germline, CDR1 is SNHLY and CDR2 FYNNEI. This CDR3 comprises 11 residues. Trimming stripped 6 bases from V and 9 bases from J, with 11 bases between. This CDR3 reads CASSLLAAQYF. CDR3 DNA sequence: TGTGCCAGCAGCCTCTTGGCTGCCCAGTACTTC.

In DNA form, the CDR3 reads TGTGCCAGCCGGCCGACAGTTCCCTACGAGCAGTACTTC. It is translated as CASRPTVPYEQYF. The chain employs TRBV6-1 and TRBJ2-7; TRBD1 might be the D (5 bases). This CDR3 is 13 amino acids long. The V and J ends lost 8 bases and 2 bases respectively, with 13 bases between them. Germline CDR1 is MNHNS and CDR2 is SASEGT.

The chain carries TRBV7-9 and TRBJ1-6; D gene unclear. The CDR3 contains 13 residues. Trimming took off 5 bases at V and 9 bases at J, with 11 bases between the two ends. Germline V gene lookup returns CDR1 SEHNR and CDR2 FQNEAQ (reference sequence). The CDR3 is CASSPASGSPLHF. In DNA form, the CDR3 reads TGTGCCAGCAGCCCGGCCTCGGGTTCACCCCTCCACTTT.

This clone was observed a single time. The chain links TRBV19 to TRBJ1-4; tentative D call: TRBD1 (6 bases). CDR3 size: 15 residues. From germline, CDR1 is LNHDA and CDR2 SQIVND (reference sequence). The ends were cut back, 7 bases at V and 8 bases at J, with 20 bases in the middle. Here the CDR3 reads CASTAGDKSGEKLFF. The CDR3 nucleotides read TGTGCCAGTACCGCCGGGGACAAGTCGGGGGAAAAACTGTTTTTT.

This clone was seen a handful of times. The chain couples TRBV9 to TRBJ1-2; possible D gene TRBD1, 5 bases. The CDR3 is 14 amino acids. The V gene lost 0 bases and the J gene lost 2 bases, with 8 bases spanning the gap. Germline V gives CDR1 SGDLS, CDR2 YYNGEE. For the CDR3, the DNA is TGTGCCAGCAGCGTAGAAGCAGGGAACTATGGCTACACCTTC. This gives the protein CASSVEAGNYGYTF. The complete variable domain, with remaining parts taken from reference TRBV9 and TRBJ1-2, reads DSGVTQTPKHLITATGQRVTLRCSPRSGDLSVYWYQQSLDQGLQFLIQYYNGEERAKGNILERFSAQQFPDLHSELNLSSLELGDSALYFCASSVEAGNYGYTFGSGTRLTVV.

CDR3 DNA: TGTGCCAGCAGCGGACAGGGTCTTATTGGCTACGAGCAGTACTTC. Translated: CASSGQGLIGYEQYF. The chain employs TRBV9 and TRBJ2-7; 7 bases line up with TRBD1. Germline V lookup: CDR1 SGDLS, CDR2 YYNGEE. V shed 3 bases and J 3 bases; nucleotides not matched to a gene: 9. CDR3 size: 15 residues.

There are a few counts of this clone. The junction does not match germline at one end; this may be a read error. The gene calls are TRBV19 and TRBJ2-7, with D maybe TRBD1 (6 bases). The CDR3 is 13 residues long. Germline V gene sequence: CDR1 LNHDA, CDR2 SQIVND (reference sequence). CDR3: CASSLEDSYEQYF. The CDR3 bases are TGTGCCAGTAGTCTAGAGGACAGCTACGAGCAGTACTTC.

The V gene is TRBV29-1, the J gene TRBJ2-7, with TRBD1 matching over 9 bases. The CDR3 totals 13 residues. The V segment lost 5 bases and the J segment 1 base; nucleotides outside the gene matches: 3. The germline gives CDR1 SQVTM, CDR2 ANQGSEA. CDR3 amino acids: CSVWTGVSYEQYF. The CDR3 nucleotides are TGCAGCGTTTGGACAGGGGTTTCCTACGAGCAGTACTTC.

The chain links TRBV5-3 to TRBJ2-1, with 8 bases aligning to TRBD1. TRBV5-3 is an ORF, and what it does is uncertain. The CDR3 runs to 16 residues. Trimming took 4 bases from V and 5 from J; bases not matched to a gene: 11. The CDR3 DNA follows: TGTGCCAGAAGCCCTAGACAGGGGAAATCCCACAATGAGCAGTTCTTC. It codes for CARSPRQGKSHNEQFF.

The chain is built from TRBV2 and TRBJ1-2; 8 bases fit TRBD1. Looked up from germline, CDR1 is SNHLY and CDR2 is FYNNEI. The V gene end was trimmed by 6 bases and the J gene end by 4 bases; junction bases not matched to a gene: 10. The CDR3 is 15 amino acids. DNA of the CDR3: TGTGCCAGCAGAGCGGACAGGGCAGTAGGCTATGGCTACACCTTC. It specifies CASRADRAVGYGYTF.